The 21 T cell receptor beta chains listed next were all sequenced from one sample in a study of blood T cell repertoires in COVID-19. TCRdb keeps only in-frame clones here, not all; method: immunoSEQ multiplex PCR. The table shows roughly 40,000 clones, with 79% occurring only once. Sequences were obtained from peripheral blood. All receptors derive from a woman of 80 years or more with acute or convalescent COVID-19.

The chain couples TRBV10-1 to TRBJ1-1; D not resolved. The V end lost 2 bases, the J end lost 7 bases, and 8 bases lay between the germline ends. Germline CDR1 is WNHNN and CDR2 is SYGVQD (reference sequence). The CDR3 extends over 12 amino acids. The DNA for the CDR3 is TGCGCCAGCAGTGAGCGGGGTGGTGAAGCTTTCTTT. Translating gives CASSERGGEAFF.

This chain links TRBV11-2 with TRBJ2-1; 13 bases line up with TRBD2. CDR3 length equals 15 residues. The junction had 11 bases not matched to a gene; V was cut back by 4 bases and J by 14 bases. Germline V gene sequence: CDR1 SGHAT, CDR2 FQNNGV. DNA of the CDR3: TGTGCCAGCAGCTCACGGACTAGCGGGAGTAGTCGGAAGTTCTTC. Protein product: CASSSRTSGSSRKFF.

This CDR3 is CASNPRGAFSNTEAFF. The CDR3, as DNA: TGTGCCAGCAACCCCCGGGGGGCGTTTTCGAACACTGAAGCTTTCTTT. The chain is built from TRBV7-2 and TRBJ1-1; possibly TRBD1 for D (6 bases). The V and J ends lost 7 bases and 1 base respectively, with 19 bases between them. Germline loops: CDR1 SGHTA, CDR2 FQGNSA. This CDR3 spans 16 amino acids.

The chain carries TRBV2 and TRBJ1-2; no clear D gene. Germline CDR1 is SNHLY and CDR2 is FYNNEI. There are 15 residues in the CDR3. The ends were cut back, 5 bases at V and 0 bases at J, with 13 bases in the middle. The CDR3 bases are TGTGCCAGCAGTCTGAGACACGAACCTAACTATGGCTACACCTTC. It codes for CASSLRHEPNYGYTF.

This sequence joins TRBV6-6 and TRBJ2-5, with 8 nucleotides matching TRBD1. There are 15 residues in the CDR3. Germline V CDR1 and CDR2: MNHNY, SVGAGI (reference sequence). The J segment lost 5 bases and the V segment lost 5 bases, leaving 10 bases of the junction unmatched. The CDR3: CASSMKTGVRETQYF. For the CDR3, the DNA is TGTGCCAGCAGTATGAAGACAGGGGTGAGGGAGACCCAGTACTTC.

V and J are TRBV5-8 and TRBJ1-4; tentatively, D is TRBD1 (5 bases). V shed 4 bases and J shed 5 bases, with 12 bases lying between them. This CDR3 has 14 amino acids. Germline CDR1 and CDR2: SGHTS and YDEGEE. CDR3 coding DNA: TGTGCCAGCAGCGACCGACAGCGAAATGAAAAACTGTTTTTT. Its protein product is CASSDRQRNEKLFF.

The chain joins TRBV10-1 to TRBJ2-7; 11 nucleotides align to TRBD1. The CDR3 is made up of 15 amino acids. The V segment lost 4 bases and the J segment 1 base; nucleotides outside the gene matches: 3. Germline CDR1 WNHNN, CDR2 SYGVQD (reference sequence). CDR3 loop: CASSGGQGGSYEQYF. The CDR3 bases are TGCGCCAGCAGTGGGGGACAGGGGGGTTCCTACGAGCAGTACTTC.

The chain employs TRBV30 and TRBJ2-2; 7 bases align to TRBD2. Trimming removed 2 bases from V and 12 bases from J; junction bases left unmatched: 12. There are 14 residues in the CDR3. Germline lookup yields CDR1 GTSNPN and CDR2 SVGIG (reference sequence). The CDR3 spells CAWSTRTSASKLFF. The CDR3 DNA sequence: TGTGCCTGGAGTACCCGGACTAGTGCTTCCAAGCTGTTTTTT.

This clone was counted only a few times. The rearrangement links TRBV19 to TRBJ1-2; 7 bases match TRBD1. The V gene's germline CDR1 is LNHDA and CDR2 SQIVND (reference sequence). This CDR3 has 17 residues. The junction had 11 bases not matched to a gene; V was cut back by 3 bases and J by 1 base. The CDR3 loop is CASSMQGPAGGNYGYTF. The DNA of the CDR3 is TGTGCCAGTAGTATGCAGGGCCCGGCAGGGGGTAACTATGGCTACACCTTC.

This chain connects TRBV15 to TRBJ1-5; TRBD1 is a possible D gene (5 bases). V lost 4 bases, J lost 1 base, and 8 bases lay in between. CDR3 length equals 14 residues. The V gene's germline CDR1 is LNHNV and CDR2 YYDKDF (reference sequence). The CDR3, as DNA: TGTGCCACCAGCAAGGGACTAAGCAATCAGCCCCAGCATTTT. This translates into CATSKGLSNQPQHF.

The chain uses TRBV10-3 and TRBJ1-2; 7 bases are shared with TRBD1. CDR3 length: 12 amino acids. The ends lost 4 bases at V and 7 bases at J; junction bases unmatched: 3. CDR1 is ENHRY and CDR2 is SYGVKD in the germline V gene. The DNA for the CDR3 is TGTGCCATCAGTGGGCAGGGGGTTGGCTACACCTTC. Translating it yields CAISGQGVGYTF.

The chain employs TRBV12-3 or TRBV12-4 and TRBJ2-1; possible D gene TRBD1, 6 bases. Deletions cut 5 bases from V and 7 bases from J, with 12 bases between. This CDR3 region has 13 residues. The CDR3 DNA is TGTGCCAGCAGTCTCCAGGGGAAGAATGAGCAGTTCTTC. This encodes CASSLQGKNEQFF.

CDR3 protein: CASSPWTGEADTQYF. Written as DNA, the CDR3 is TGTGCCAGCAGCCCGTGGACAGGGGAGGCAGATACGCAGTATTTT. The chain has TRBV7-9 and TRBJ2-3, with 9 bases matching TRBD1. The CDR3 runs to 15 residues. V dropped 5 bases and J dropped 4; count of bases not matched to a gene: 7. The germline gives CDR1 SEHNR, CDR2 FQNEAQ (reference sequence). Filled out from reference TRBV7-9 and TRBJ2-3, the complete variable domain reads DTGVSQNPRHKITKRGQNVTFRCDPISEHNRLYWYRQTLGQGPEFLTYFQNEAQLEKSRLLSDRFSAERPKGSFSTLEIQRTEQGDSAMYLCASSPWTGEADTQYFGPGTRLTVL.

This clone came up a few times. The genes are TRBV5-4 and TRBJ2-3; D gene uncertain. The CDR3 totals 13 residues. Trimming shortened V by 4 bases and J by 3 bases, and 9 bases separated the two germline ends. The germline gives CDR1 SGHNT, CDR2 YYREEE (reference sequence). The CDR3 DNA follows: TGTGCCAGCAGCAAGGAGCGTACAGATACGCAGTATTTT. As protein: CASSKERTDTQYF. Using reference TRBV5-4 and TRBJ2-3 for the parts outside the CDR3, the full variable domain is ETGVTQSPTHLIKTRGQQVTLRCSSQSGHNTVSWYQQALGQGPQFIFQYYREEENGRGNFPPRFSGLQFPNYSSELNVNALELDDSALYLCASSKERTDTQYFGPGTRLTVL.

The rearrangement uses TRBV12-3 or TRBV12-4 and TRBJ2-3; D gene unclear. V lost 6 bases and J lost 0, with 7 bases in between. The CDR3 is 13 amino acids. CDR3 loop: CASSPSSTDTQYF. For the CDR3, the DNA is TGTGCCAGCAGCCCCTCGAGCACAGATACGCAGTATTTT.

This clone was seen more than once but under ten times. The CDR3 region has the DNA TGTGCCAGCAGTTACTCAAGGCAGGGGCGCGACTATGGCTACACCTTC. Translated, it gives CASSYSRQGRDYGYTF. The gene calls are TRBV6-2 or TRBV6-3 and TRBJ1-2; D is possibly TRBD1 (6 bases). The germline V and J ends were trimmed by 0 bases and 3 bases, with 14 bases remaining between them. Germline lookup yields CDR1 MNHEY and CDR2 SVGEGT. The length of the CDR3 is 16 residues.

This clone is a singleton in its sample. This chain uses TRBV29-1 with TRBJ1-2, with 9 bases matching TRBD1. The junction had 8 bases not matched to a gene; V was cut back by 4 bases and J by 8 bases. Germline values: CDR1 SQVTM, CDR2 ANQGSEA. The CDR3 totals 13 residues. CDR3 coding DNA: TGCAGCGTTGGGGGGGGACAGGGAGGCGGCTACACCTTC. Translation gives CSVGGGQGGGYTF.

CDR3 DNA sequence: TGTGCCAGCCGGGACAGGGTCTACGAGCAGTACTTC. It yields the protein CASRDRVYEQYF. The gene calls are TRBV12-3 or TRBV12-4 and TRBJ2-7; 9 bases line up with TRBD1. V shed 8 bases, J shed 3 bases, and the junction held 2 bases outside the gene matches. There are 12 residues in the CDR3.

The chain is built from TRBV12-5 and TRBJ2-3, with TRBD1 as a possible D gene (5 bases). Germline V gene data show CDR1 as LGHNT and CDR2 as FRNRAP. V shed 6 bases and J shed 2 bases, with 12 bases lying between them. CDR3 length: 14 residues. The CDR3 loop reads CASGVDSITDTQYF. CDR3 coding DNA: TGTGCTAGTGGGGTAGACAGTATCACAGATACGCAGTATTTT.

The chain employs TRBV30 and TRBJ2-3; 12 bases match TRBD2. CDR1 GTSNPN and CDR2 SVGIG come from the germline V gene (reference sequence). V lost 3 bases and J lost 6; bases outside the gene matches: 1. This CDR3 is built from 13 residues. For the CDR3, the DNA is TGTGCCTGGAGGCTAGCGGGAGGGGATACGCAGTATTTT. The encoded protein is CAWRLAGGDTQYF.

V and J are TRBV18 and TRBJ1-3; tentative D call: TRBD1 (6 bases). Germline V lookup: CDR1 KGHSH, CDR2 LQKENI. V lost 3 bases, J lost 7 bases, and 13 bases lay in between. There are 14 residues in the CDR3. Here the CDR3 DNA reads TGTGCCAGCTCACCTTCCACGACAGGCAACACCATATATTTT. Amino acid sequence: CASSPSTTGNTIYF.